This passage covers 19 T cell receptor beta chains from one sample sequenced in a study of T cell changes during pregnancy in multiple sclerosis. Assay: immunoSEQ multiplex PCR; the TCRdb copy retains only in-frame clones and omits some. The sample includes roughly 43,000 clones, under 95% of them seen just once. Sequencing was performed on CD4+ T cells from peripheral blood mononuclear cells, taken in the third trimester of pregnancy. These receptors were obtained from a female donor with multiple sclerosis, enrolled in a pregnancy study.

This chain joins TRBV11-2 and TRBJ2-2, with a weak D call TRBD1 (7 bases). V lost 2 bases and J 6 bases, leaving 10 bases between the germline ends. The CDR3 is 14 amino acids. Germline loops: CDR1 SGHAT, CDR2 FQNNGV. CDR3: CASSLIRGAGELFF. CDR3 DNA: TGTGCCAGCAGCTTAATCAGGGGGGCCGGGGAGCTGTTTTTT. The full variable domain, its missing parts supplied by reference TRBV11-2 and TRBJ2-2, is EAGVAQSPRYKIIEKRQSVAFWCNPISGHATLYWYQQILGQGPKLLIQFQNNGVVDDSQLPKDRFSAERLKGVDSTLKIQPAKLEDSAVYLCASSLIRGAGELFFGEGSRLTVL.

The CDR3 protein is CASSDPRRGSGNTEAFF. As DNA, the CDR3 is TGTGCCAGCAGTGACCCTCGTAGGGGTTCTGGGAACACTGAAGCTTTCTTT. V usage is TRBV6-1 and J usage is TRBJ1-1, with D perhaps matching TRBD1 (5 bases). Germline lookup yields CDR1 MNHNS and CDR2 SASEGT. The CDR3 consists of 17 residues. V was clipped by 3 bases and J by 1 base, with 18 bases between them.

The rearrangement links TRBV6-4 to TRBJ2-7, with 7 bases identical to TRBD2. Germline lookup yields CDR1 MRHNA and CDR2 SNTAGT. V lost 8 bases, J lost 3 bases, and 7 bases stayed unmatched. The CDR3 has 13 amino acids. The CDR3 DNA follows: TGTGCCAGCGGTATAGGGAGGGTCTACGAGCAGTACTTC. It is translated as CASGIGRVYEQYF.

The chain uses TRBV19 and TRBJ2-3; 12 positions agree with TRBD1. Germline trimming cut 10 bases from V and 3 bases from J; bases unmatched to any gene: 5. This CDR3 is 14 amino acids long. The germline V gene has CDR1 LNHDA and CDR2 SQIVND (reference sequence). CDR3 loop: CATWDRGRTDTQYF. Written as DNA, the CDR3 is TGTGCCACCTGGGACAGGGGGCGGACAGATACGCAGTATTTT. The whole variable domain, filled in from reference TRBV19 and TRBJ2-3, reads DGGITQSPKYLFRKEGQNVTLSCEQNLNHDAMYWYRQDPGQGLRLIYYSQIVNDFQKGDIAEGYSVSREKKESFPLTVTSAQKNPTAFYLCATWDRGRTDTQYFGPGTRLTVL.

This clone came up once. The rearrangement joins TRBV18 to TRBJ2-3, with 10 bases that match TRBD1. The CDR3 has 15 amino acids. Trimming took 6 bases from V and 1 from J; bases not matched to a gene: 4. Germline CDR1 reads KGHSH; CDR2 reads LQKENI. Here the CDR3 DNA reads TGTGCCAGCTCTCTCGGGACAGGGGGCACAGATACGCAGTATTTT. Protein: CASSLGTGGTDTQYF.

The V gene is TRBV7-3, the J gene TRBJ2-1, with a weak D call TRBD2 (5 bases). Germline CDR1 SGHTA, CDR2 FQGTGA. Between the trimmed V and J ends, which lost 5 bases and 12 bases, there was a span of 14 bases. The CDR3 has 12 amino acids. CDR3 bases: TGTGCCAGCAGCGCCTCCACCGGAGGGCAGTTCTTC. Protein product: CASSASTGGQFF.

The CDR3 coding sequence is TGTGCCAGCAGCTCGGACATTGTCATCGGGGAGCTGTTTTTT. It translates to CASSSDIVIGELFF. The chain recombines TRBV7-2 with TRBJ2-2; D is possibly TRBD1 (5 bases). CDR3 length equals 14 residues. Trimming shortened V by 4 bases and J by 7 bases, and 13 bases separated the two germline ends. Germline V gene lookup returns CDR1 SGHTA and CDR2 FQGNSA.

Only one count was recorded for this clone. This chain connects TRBV6-1 to TRBJ1-5, with D tentatively TRBD1 (5 bases). CDR1 and CDR2 (germline): MNHNS, SASEGT. This CDR3 spans 14 amino acids. The V gene lost 7 bases and the J gene lost 0 bases, with 10 bases spanning the gap. The CDR3 loop reads CASKGLISNQPQHF. CDR3 in DNA: TGTGCCAGCAAGGGACTGATTAGCAATCAGCCCCAGCATTTT.

The chain is built from TRBV19 and TRBJ2-1; D might be TRBD1 (6 bases). Germline V lookup: CDR1 LNHDA, CDR2 SQIVND (reference sequence). V dropped 1 base and J dropped 6 bases, with 7 bases sitting between them. The CDR3 contains 13 residues. The CDR3 coding sequence is TGTGCCAGTAGTATAGCACAGGGCAATGAGCAGTTCTTC. It codes for CASSIAQGNEQFF.

V and J are TRBV7-3 and TRBJ2-1; 9 positions agree with TRBD1. The CDR3 contains 15 residues. V dropped 4 bases and J dropped 9; count of bases not matched to a gene: 10. Germline CDR1 is SGHTA and CDR2 is FQGTGA. CDR3 sequence: CASSSNSGTGREQFF. The DNA for the CDR3 is TGTGCCAGCAGCTCAAACTCCGGGACAGGGCGTGAGCAGTTCTTC.

The DNA for the CDR3 is TGTGCCAGCAGTTACTCGACAGGGATCAATGAGCAGTTCTTC. Its protein product is CASSYSTGINEQFF. This chain joins TRBV6-5 and TRBJ2-1; TRBD1 matches 7 bases. Germline V gene data show CDR1 as MNHEY and CDR2 as SVGAGI. The length of the CDR3 is 14 residues. J lost 6 bases, V lost 0 bases, and 2 bases had no gene match.

The chain uses TRBV12-5 and TRBJ2-5; 9 positions agree with TRBD2. Judging by the DNA end, TRBJ2-7 fits better; the J call may be wrong. This CDR3 is built from 14 residues. Germline V CDR1 and CDR2: LGHNT, FRNRAP. The CDR3 loop reads CASGFSGREYEQYF. CDR3 DNA: TGTGCTAGTGGTTTTAGCGGGAGAGAGTACGAGCAGTACTTC.

V and J are TRBV19 and TRBJ2-7; possibly TRBD2 for D (6 bases). The CDR3 sequence is 13 residues long. Trimming shortened V by 4 bases and J by 6 bases, and 13 bases separated the two germline ends. Germline V gives CDR1 LNHDA, CDR2 SQIVND (reference sequence). CDR3 DNA: TGTGCCAGTAGTAGGGCCGGGGGTGGCGAGCAGTACTTC. It encodes CASSRAGGGEQYF.

Written as DNA, the CDR3 is TGTGCCAGCAGTTACGTGACAGGGGAGACCCAGTACTTC. Encoded protein: CASSYVTGETQYF. V usage is TRBV6-5 and J usage is TRBJ2-5; TRBD1 matches at 7 bases. Losses at the gene ends were 2 bases for V and 5 bases for J; bases not matched to a gene: 2. The CDR3 totals 13 residues. The germline V gene has CDR1 MNHEY and CDR2 SVGAGI.

V gene TRBV19 combines with J gene TRBJ2-5, with 8 bases matching TRBD2. CDR3 length: 14 amino acids. Germline values: CDR1 LNHDA, CDR2 SQIVND (reference sequence). The J segment lost 1 base and the V segment lost 5 bases, leaving 3 bases of the junction unmatched. DNA of the CDR3: TGTGCCAGTAGTCAGCGGGGGACCCAAGAGACCCAGTACTTC. It translates to CASSQRGTQETQYF.

In its sample, this clone was seen once. The chain uses TRBV5-1 and TRBJ2-1, with a weak D call TRBD2 (5 bases). The CDR3 is made up of 13 amino acids. Germline V gene sequence: CDR1 SGHRS, CDR2 YFSETQ. Deletions cut 2 bases from V and 7 bases from J, with 10 bases between. This CDR3 is CASSLGGLNEQFF. DNA for the CDR3: TGCGCCAGCAGCTTAGGAGGTTTGAATGAGCAGTTCTTC.

This chain joins TRBV5-4 and TRBJ2-7; 7 bases agree with TRBD2. The germline V gene encodes CDR1 SGHNT and CDR2 YYREEE (reference sequence). J gave up 2 bases and V 1 base, and 6 bases lay outside the gene matches. This CDR3 region has 15 residues. The CDR3 spells CASSLSTSATYEQYF. Here the CDR3 DNA reads TGTGCCAGCAGCTTGAGTACTAGCGCCACCTACGAGCAGTACTTC.

J is TRBJ2-1 and V is TRBV6-1; possible D gene TRBD1, 5 bases. In germline, CDR1 is MNHNS, CDR2 SASEGT. The CDR3 extends over 14 amino acids. The V and J ends lost 10 bases and 3 bases respectively, with 16 bases between them. The CDR3 loop reads CATAQGNVYNEQFF. The CDR3 coding sequence is TGTGCCACCGCGCAGGGCAACGTCTACAATGAGCAGTTCTTC.

In DNA form, the CDR3 reads TGTGCCAGTAGAGCGGGTAGCATCATAGTAGCCGGGGAGCTGTTTTTT. Translating gives CASRAGSIIVAGELFF. V usage is TRBV19 and J usage is TRBJ2-2; tentative D call: TRBD2 (6 bases). The CDR3 sequence is 16 residues long. The V gene lost 6 bases and the J gene lost 6 bases, with 20 bases spanning the gap. CDR1 and CDR2 from the germline V gene are LNHDA and SQIVND (reference sequence). The complete variable domain, with remaining parts taken from reference TRBV19 and TRBJ2-2, reads DGGITQSPKYLFRKEGQNVTLSCEQNLNHDAMYWYRQDPGQGLRLIYYSQIVNDFQKGDIAEGYSVSREKKESFPLTVTSAQKNPTAFYLCASRAGSIIVAGELFFGEGSRLTVL.